These 30 T cell receptor beta chains originate from one sample sequenced in a study of blood T cell repertoires in COVID-19. TCRdb's copy holds only in-frame clones and misses some; the assay was immunoSEQ multiplex PCR. This sample has about 190,000 clones, with roughly 88% found just once. The source material was PBMCs or T cells enriched from blood (not recorded which). The receptors were gathered from a man in his forties with acute COVID-19.

This chain links TRBV7-2 with TRBJ2-2, with 8 bases identical to TRBD2. This CDR3 has 15 residues. Germline CDR1 is SGHTA and CDR2 is FQGNSA. V lost 3 bases and J lost 1; bases outside the gene matches: 1. CDR3 protein: CASSFAGGNTGELFF. CDR3 bases: TGTGCCAGCAGCTTCGCGGGAGGGAACACCGGGGAGCTGTTTTTT.

The rearrangement links TRBV3-1 (or the pseudogene TRBV3-2) to TRBJ2-1; tentative D call: TRBD2 (6 bases). CDR3 length equals 13 residues. CDR1 is LGHDT and CDR2 is YNNKEL in the germline V gene (reference sequence). The V gene lost 1 base and the J gene lost 8 bases, with 9 bases spanning the gap. The CDR3 DNA reads TGTGCCAGCAGCCAAGGGGGGAGGTATGAGCAGTTCTTC. This gives the protein CASSQGGRYEQFF.

The genes are TRBV24-1 and TRBJ2-7; D is unresolved. Germline V CDR1 and CDR2: KGHDR, SFDVKD. Trimming took 0 bases from V and 9 from J, leaving 11 bases between them. This CDR3 is 13 amino acids long. The CDR3 DNA reads TGTGCCACCAGTGATTTGAAGTCCCACGGGCAGTACTTC. Its translation is CATSDLKSHGQYF.

This chain uses TRBV6-5 with TRBJ1-4, with D unclear. CDR1 MNHEY and CDR2 SVGAGI come from the germline V gene. Trimming stripped 2 bases from V and 8 bases from J, with 15 bases between. The CDR3 runs 15 residues. The CDR3: CASSYGRGMSEKLFF. The CDR3 DNA reads TGTGCCAGCAGTTACGGGCGGGGAATGAGCGAAAAACTGTTTTTT.

V gene TRBV6-2 or TRBV6-3 combines with J gene TRBJ2-7, with D perhaps TRBD1 (6 bases). V was pared by 5 bases and J by 6 bases, with 20 bases between. The CDR3 sequence is 15 residues long. CDR1 is MNHEY and CDR2 is SVGEGT in the germline V gene. CDR3 DNA sequence: TGTGCCAGCAGTCGAGACAACAGGGTGGTAGTCGAGCAGTACTTC. The encoded protein is CASSRDNRVVVEQYF.

This sequence joins TRBV6-4 and TRBJ1-1; D unclear. Germline assignment: CDR1 MRHNA and CDR2 SNTAGT. The CDR3 has 15 residues. V was trimmed by 0 bases and J by 5 bases, leaving 13 bases between them. In DNA, the CDR3 is TGTGCCAGCAGTGACTCAGTGGCCCCGGGGACTGAAGCTTTCTTT. Residues: CASSDSVAPGTEAFF.

This clone has just one count. The J gene is TRBJ2-7, the V gene TRBV7-3, with D maybe TRBD2 (6 bases). V lost 5 bases and J 5 bases, leaving 13 bases between the germline ends. The CDR3 spans 13 residues. Per germline, CDR1 SGHTA and CDR2 FQGTGA. The CDR3 reads CASSETRADEQYF. The CDR3 DNA reads TGTGCCAGCAGCGAGACTAGGGCGGACGAGCAGTACTTC. The full variable domain, rest sourced from reference TRBV7-3 and TRBJ2-7, is GAGVSQTPSNKVTEKGKYVELRCDPISGHTALYWYRQSLGQGPEFLIYFQGTGAADDSGLPNDRFFAVRPEGSVSTLKIQRTERGDSAVYLCASSETRADEQYFGPGTRLTVT.

The CDR3 DNA reads TGTGCCACCAGTGATAACAGGGAGGGCGGCAATGAGCAGTTCTTC. Amino acid sequence: CATSDNREGGNEQFF. V and J are TRBV24-1 and TRBJ2-1, with D possibly TRBD2 on 7 matching bases. CDR1 and CDR2 (germline): KGHDR, SFDVKD. The CDR3 extends over 15 amino acids. V shed 3 bases and J shed 6 bases, with 14 bases lying between them.

The rearrangement joins TRBV28 to TRBJ2-7; 8 bases line up with TRBD1. The CDR3 covers 13 residues. The germline gives CDR1 MDHEN, CDR2 SYDVKM. The junction had 5 bases not matched to a gene; V was cut back by 6 bases and J by 4 bases. CDR3 amino acids: CASRDRASYEQYF. The DNA of the CDR3 is TGTGCCAGCAGGGACAGGGCAAGTTACGAGCAGTACTTC.

This clone was observed many times. The chain recombines TRBV18 with TRBJ2-2; weak D call: TRBD1 (5 bases). Trimming took 2 bases from V and 3 from J, leaving 10 bases between them. Germline-derived CDR1 and CDR2 are KGHSH and LQKENI. The CDR3 has 15 residues. The CDR3 DNA follows: TGTGCCAGCTCACCAATCCAGGGCTACACCGGGGAGCTGTTTTTT. Protein: CASSPIQGYTGELFF.

CDR3 bases: TGTGCCAGCTCACCACCGGTAGGGGAAGGAACTGAAGCTTTCTTT. Translation gives CASSPPVGEGTEAFF. J is TRBJ1-1 and V is TRBV18; D possibly corresponds to TRBD1 (5 bases). CDR1 and CDR2 (germline): KGHSH, LQKENI. V lost 0 bases and J 5 bases, leaving 13 bases between the germline ends. This CDR3 contains 15 residues.

The chain recombines TRBV7-2 with TRBJ2-1; D remains ambiguous. The V end was cut by 8 bases, the J end by 7 bases, with 12 bases between. Per germline, CDR1 SGHTA and CDR2 FQGNSA. CDR3 length: 12 residues. CDR3: CASGGTRNEQFF. The CDR3 DNA follows: TGTGCCAGCGGCGGTACCCGGAATGAGCAGTTCTTC.

The chain couples TRBV21-1 to TRBJ2-2; the DNA was not compared with TRBD1, the D call given in the table. TRBV21-1 is a known pseudogene. CDR3 length: 12 amino acids. The CDR3 DNA sequence: TGTGCCAGACAGGGCGGCACCGGGGAGCTGTTTTTT. Translating it yields CARQGGTGELFF.

As concerns this clone: A junction boundary mismatches the germline segment, possibly from a read error. V is TRBV5-1 and J is TRBJ2-7; 9 bases are a match to TRBD1. This CDR3 comprises 14 residues. Germline V gene data show CDR1 as SGHRS and CDR2 as YFSETQ. In DNA, the CDR3 is TGCGCCAGCAGCTGGGGGACAGGGTCCTCCGAGCAGTACTTC. Amino acids: CASSWGTGSSEQYF.

The table lists this clone with many counts. The chain combines TRBV7-9 with TRBJ1-5; 7 bases map to TRBD1. CDR3 length: 14 residues. Trimming cost V 5 bases and J 4 bases; bases outside gene matches: 5. Germline assignment: CDR1 SEHNR and CDR2 FQNEAQ (reference sequence). The CDR3 DNA follows: TGTGCCAGCAGCCTAACAGGGGAAAATCAGCCCCAGCATTTT. It codes for CASSLTGENQPQHF.

The chain recombines TRBV7-2 with TRBJ1-2; 7 bases map to TRBD1. Germline CDR1 is SGHTA and CDR2 is FQGNSA. This CDR3 has 15 amino acids. Trimming at V came to 5 bases and at J to 5 bases, leaving 11 bases not matched to a gene. The CDR3 loop reads CASSISRDRLYGYTF. DNA of the CDR3: TGTGCCAGCAGCATTTCTCGGGACAGACTTTATGGCTACACCTTC.

The chain joins TRBV7-9 to TRBJ2-1, with 10 bases fitting TRBD2. Trimming removed 5 bases from V and 5 bases from J; junction bases left unmatched: 9. Germline CDR1 SEHNR, CDR2 FQNEAQ (reference sequence). The CDR3 is 16 amino acids. CDR3 in DNA: TGTGCCAGCAGCCGATTAGCGGGAGGAGGGGACAATGAGCAGTTCTTC. This translates into CASSRLAGGGDNEQFF.

The rearrangement uses TRBV19 and TRBJ2-6; 9 positions match TRBD1. Trimming cost V 10 bases and J 9 bases; bases outside gene matches: 10. The CDR3 covers 14 residues. Germline CDR1 and CDR2: LNHDA and SQIVND (reference sequence). The CDR3 bases are TGTGCCACCTCCGGGACAGGGCAAATCAACGTCCTGACTTTC. Protein product: CATSGTGQINVLTF. The entire variable domain, with the rest obtained from reference TRBV19 and TRBJ2-6, is as follows: DGGITQSPKYLFRKEGQNVTLSCEQNLNHDAMYWYRQDPGQGLRLIYYSQIVNDFQKGDIAEGYSVSREKKESFPLTVTSAQKNPTAFYLCATSGTGQINVLTFGAGSRLTVL.

V and J are TRBV9 and TRBJ2-1; a weak D match, TRBD2 (5 bases). CDR3 size: 14 residues. V was pared by 3 bases and J by 10 bases, with 17 bases between. CDR1 SGDLS and CDR2 YYNGEE come from the germline V gene. The CDR3 DNA is TGTGCCAGCAGCGCTACACTAGACTGGAAGGAGCAGTTCTTC. It specifies CASSATLDWKEQFF.

This sequence joins TRBV12-3 or TRBV12-4 and TRBJ1-6; D gene uncertain. The V end was cut by 4 bases, the J end by 10 bases, with 11 bases between. The CDR3 has 13 residues. The CDR3 loop is CASSSSTGSPLHF. CDR3 bases: TGTGCCAGCAGTTCCAGTACGGGGTCACCCCTCCACTTT.

The gene calls are TRBV15 and TRBJ2-2; unclear D gene. The germline V gene has CDR1 LNHNV and CDR2 YYDKDF (reference sequence). This CDR3 comprises 12 residues. Deletions cut 2 bases from V and 7 bases from J, with 5 bases between. Here the CDR3 reads CATSRTGGELFF. CDR3 bases: TGTGCCACCAGCAGAACCGGCGGGGAGCTGTTTTTT.

The chain joins TRBV28 to TRBJ1-6, with TRBD1 identical over 7 bases. CDR3 length: 15 residues. Germline values: CDR1 MDHEN, CDR2 SYDVKM. Trimming cost V 9 bases and J 10 bases; bases outside gene matches: 15. The CDR3 DNA sequence: TGTGCCAGTCGTGAACAGGGGAATGCGGGATCACCCCTCCACTTT. Translated: CASREQGNAGSPLHF.

This rearrangement joins TRBV11-2 to TRBJ1-1; 8 nucleotides align to TRBD1. V shed 4 bases and J 3 bases; nucleotides not matched to a gene: 4. CDR1 and CDR2 (germline): SGHAT, FQNNGV. The CDR3 consists of 14 residues. CDR3 protein: CASSSGQGYTEAFF. The CDR3 region has the DNA TGTGCCAGCAGCTCTGGACAGGGCTACACTGAAGCTTTCTTT.

The V call is TRBV24-1, the J call TRBJ2-1, with 10 bases identical to TRBD1. Germline V lookup: CDR1 KGHDR, CDR2 SFDVKD. CDR3 length: 15 residues. The V segment lost 9 bases and the J segment 6 bases; nucleotides outside the gene matches: 10. CDR3 in amino acids: CATGPGTGVLNEQFF. Written as DNA, the CDR3 is TGTGCCACCGGCCCAGGGACAGGGGTTCTCAATGAGCAGTTCTTC.

V is TRBV28 and J is TRBJ2-3; no definite D call. V lost 1 base to trimming and J lost 5 bases, with 7 bases between them. CDR1 is MDHEN, CDR2 SYDVKM, per germline. The CDR3 has 13 residues. Here the CDR3 reads CASSLLVGDTQYF. In nucleotides, the CDR3 is TGTGCCAGCAGTTTATTGGTCGGAGATACGCAGTATTTT.

V is TRBV7-8 and J is TRBJ2-1, with 7 bases that match TRBD2. Germline V gene sequence: CDR1 SGHVS, CDR2 FQNEAQ. Trimming removed 5 bases from V and 0 bases from J; junction bases left unmatched: 16. This CDR3 has 19 amino acids. CDR3 sequence: CASSPLSGAGAFSYNEQFF. The CDR3 DNA is TGTGCCAGCAGCCCTCTATCTGGGGCGGGAGCTTTCTCCTACAATGAGCAGTTCTTC.

This clone was seen more than once but under ten times. The V call is TRBV19, the J call TRBJ2-7; 9 bases line up with TRBD1. Trimming took 3 bases from V and 6 from J; bases not matched to a gene: 9. There are 15 residues in the CDR3. Germline V lookup: CDR1 LNHDA, CDR2 SQIVND (reference sequence). CDR3 sequence (DNA): TGTGCCAGTAGTATGGTCGGGACAGGGAGGAGCGAGCAGTACTTC. Translating it yields CASSMVGTGRSEQYF.

In regard to this clone: Within the sample, other DNA sequences also encode this same CDR3. The V and J genes are TRBV15 and TRBJ1-4, with D perhaps matching TRBD1 (6 bases). Per the germline V gene, CDR1 is LNHNV and CDR2 is YYDKDF (reference sequence). V lost 0 bases to trimming and J lost 5 bases, with 7 bases between them. This CDR3 contains 14 residues. DNA for the CDR3: TGTGCCACCAGCAGAGACAGGGGCAATGAAAAACTGTTTTTT. Its translation: CATSRDRGNEKLFF.

V gene TRBV27 combines with J gene TRBJ2-2; the match to TRBD1 covers 7 bases. CDR1 MNHEY and CDR2 SMNVEV come from the germline V gene (reference sequence). The length of the CDR3 is 14 residues. V shed 9 bases, J shed 3 bases, and the junction held 7 bases outside the gene matches. In nucleotides, the CDR3 is TGTGCCAGTAAACGACAGGGATACACCGGGGAGCTGTTTTTT. It codes for CASKRQGYTGELFF.

The chain joins TRBV30 to TRBJ1-6; D call uncertain. V gave up 0 bases and J gave up 7 bases, with 7 bases separating them. The CDR3 has 13 residues. The germline gives CDR1 GTSNPN, CDR2 SVGIG (reference sequence). In nucleotides, the CDR3 is TGTGCCTGGAGTGTAGGCGGGAATTCACCCCTCCACTTT. This translates into CAWSVGGNSPLHF. The full variable domain, its missing parts supplied by reference TRBV30 and TRBJ1-6, is SQTIHQWPATLVQPVGSPLSLECTVEGTSNPNLYWYRQAAGRGLQLLFYSVGIGQISSEVPQNLSASRPQDRQFILSSKKLLLSDSGFYLCAWSVGGNSPLHFGNGTRLTVT.